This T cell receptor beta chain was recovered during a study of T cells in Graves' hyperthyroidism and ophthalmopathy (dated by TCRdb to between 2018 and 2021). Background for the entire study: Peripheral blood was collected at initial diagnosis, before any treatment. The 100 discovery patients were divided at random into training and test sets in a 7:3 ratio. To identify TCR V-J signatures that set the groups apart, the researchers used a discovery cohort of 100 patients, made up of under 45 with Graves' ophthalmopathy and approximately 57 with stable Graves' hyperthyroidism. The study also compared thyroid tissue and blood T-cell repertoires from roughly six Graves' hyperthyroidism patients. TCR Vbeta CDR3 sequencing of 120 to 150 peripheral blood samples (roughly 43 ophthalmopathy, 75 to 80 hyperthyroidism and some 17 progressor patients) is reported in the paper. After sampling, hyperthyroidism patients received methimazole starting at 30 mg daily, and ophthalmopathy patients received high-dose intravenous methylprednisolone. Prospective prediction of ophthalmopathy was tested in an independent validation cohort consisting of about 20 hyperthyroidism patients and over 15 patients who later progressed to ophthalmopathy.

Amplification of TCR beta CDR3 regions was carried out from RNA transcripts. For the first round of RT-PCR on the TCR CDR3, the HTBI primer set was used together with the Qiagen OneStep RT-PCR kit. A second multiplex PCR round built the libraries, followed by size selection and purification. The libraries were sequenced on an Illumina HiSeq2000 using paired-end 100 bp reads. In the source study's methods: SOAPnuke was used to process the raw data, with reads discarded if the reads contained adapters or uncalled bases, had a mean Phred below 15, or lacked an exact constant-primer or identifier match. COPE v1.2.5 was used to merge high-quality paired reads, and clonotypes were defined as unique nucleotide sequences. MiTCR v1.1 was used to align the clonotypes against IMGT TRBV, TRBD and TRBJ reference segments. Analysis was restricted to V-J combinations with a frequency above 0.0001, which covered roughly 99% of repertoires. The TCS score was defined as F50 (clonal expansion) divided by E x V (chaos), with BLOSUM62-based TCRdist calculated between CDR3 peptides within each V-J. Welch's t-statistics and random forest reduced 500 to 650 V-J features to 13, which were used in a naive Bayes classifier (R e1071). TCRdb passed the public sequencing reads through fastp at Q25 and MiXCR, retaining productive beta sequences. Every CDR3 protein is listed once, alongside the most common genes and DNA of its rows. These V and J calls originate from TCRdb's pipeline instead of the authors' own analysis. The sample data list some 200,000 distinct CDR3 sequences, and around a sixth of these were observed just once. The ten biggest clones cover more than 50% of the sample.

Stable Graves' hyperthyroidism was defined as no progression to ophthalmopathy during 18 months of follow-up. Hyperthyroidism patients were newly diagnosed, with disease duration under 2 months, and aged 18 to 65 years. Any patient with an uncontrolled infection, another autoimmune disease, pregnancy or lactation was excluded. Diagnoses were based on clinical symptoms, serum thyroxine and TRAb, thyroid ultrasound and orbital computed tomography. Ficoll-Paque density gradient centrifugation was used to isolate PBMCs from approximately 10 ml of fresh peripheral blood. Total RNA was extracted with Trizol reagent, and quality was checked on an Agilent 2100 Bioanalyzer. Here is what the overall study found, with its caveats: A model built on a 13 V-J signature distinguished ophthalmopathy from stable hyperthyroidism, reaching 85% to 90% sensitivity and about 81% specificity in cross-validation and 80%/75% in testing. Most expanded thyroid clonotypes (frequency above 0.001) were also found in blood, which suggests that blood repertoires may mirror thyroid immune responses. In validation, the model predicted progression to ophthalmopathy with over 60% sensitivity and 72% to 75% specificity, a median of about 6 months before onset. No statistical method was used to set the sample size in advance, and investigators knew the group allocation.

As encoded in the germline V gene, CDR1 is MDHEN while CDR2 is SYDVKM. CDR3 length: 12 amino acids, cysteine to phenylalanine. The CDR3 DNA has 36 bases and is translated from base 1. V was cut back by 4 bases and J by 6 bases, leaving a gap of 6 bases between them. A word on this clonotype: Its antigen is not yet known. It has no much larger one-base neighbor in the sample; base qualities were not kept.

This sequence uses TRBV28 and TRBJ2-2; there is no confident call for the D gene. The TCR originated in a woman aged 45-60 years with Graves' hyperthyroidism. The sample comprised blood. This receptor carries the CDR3 CASSSLPGELFF. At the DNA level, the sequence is TGTGCCAGCAGTTCACTCCCCGGGGAGCTGTTTTTT.